The source of this T cell receptor beta chain is a study of blood T cells in healthy people across ages (dated by TCRdb to between 2014 and 2017). Notes on the research overall: In model experiments, roughly one uniquely barcoded TCR beta cDNA molecule per two T cells was captured by template switching. Donors of different ages were randomly distributed across sequencing lanes to avoid experimental bias. Age-related changes in TCR beta repertoire diversity were measured in the study by deep sequencing normalized with unique cDNA molecular identifiers. Four age groups were formed from the donors: young (average about 15 years), middle-aged (approximately 40), aged (62) and long-lived (less than 85). Using the same blood draw, the study looked at two additional independent replicas of 1 million unique cDNA reads for two donors, one aged 18 to 30 and the other aged 80 or older.

The method was 5' RACE. The sample was run on an Illumina HiSeq 2500. The second PCR ran for about 6 to 11 cycles and used a J-beta primer mix along with a sample-barcoded 5' primer. Each TCR beta cDNA molecule received a unique molecular identifier from a template-switch 5' adaptor carrying 12 random nucleotides. Each sample yielded at least 3 million CDR3-containing paired-end reads. The Mint cDNA synthesis kit, primed by a TRBC-specific oligonucleotide, was used to synthesize first-strand cDNA from all RNA. All cDNA was treated with uracil-DNA glycosylase and then went through a first 18-cycle PCR with the universal primers M1SS and BC2_uni_R. The original methods were these. For normalization, 1 million high-quality reads, each with a distinct molecular identifier, were randomly selected from each sample. Reads with shared molecular identifiers were discarded instead of being binned into consensus sequences. MiTCR, set to a Q25 quality threshold and the strictest error-elimination algorithm, was used for CDR3 identification, clonotype clustering and error correction. A nonparametric unseen species model using Euler transformation provided a lower-bound estimate of total TCR beta diversity. Using fastp at Q25 and MiXCR, TCRdb reprocessed the public reads and kept productive beta chains. When rows share a CDR3 protein, they turn into one entry using the most common DNA and genes. The V and J calls here are based on TCRdb, not the publication. This sample is represented by some 1.4 million distinct CDR3 sequences; roughly 40% of them were singletons. The ten largest clones take up approximately 7.9% of the sample.

This clonotype was seen more than once but under ten times. The specificity of this receptor is unknown. No base quality information exists; no much larger clone differs at one position. Systemically healthy Caucasian individuals from Russia, about 38 in total and aged about 6 to 95 years, were included as donors. Around 10 milliliters of peripheral blood were collected from each donor into EDTA-treated Vacutainer tubes. Ficoll-Paque density-gradient centrifugation was used to isolate PBMCs, with at least 6.5 million obtained per sample. Total RNA was extracted from PBMCs with Trizol reagent, with at least 5 micrograms obtained per sample. For every donor, an aliquot of PBMCs went through flow cytometry to measure the percentages of naive CD45RAhigh/CD27high T cells. Study-wide findings and limitations: The CMV infection status of donors was not known, potentially confounding age-related changes in expanded clonotypes. Observed TCR beta diversity per million T cells fell roughly linearly with age, and a significant reduction was already apparent by age about 43. Conclusive comparison of naive and antigen-experienced compartments was prevented by the profiling of bulk unsorted PBMCs. Compared with the aged group, the long-lived group had more naive CD4+ T cells, fewer expanded clones and increased TCR diversity, suggesting age selection. Estimates of total diversity based on one million sequenced T cells were regarded as lower bounds and as underestimates. Observed TCR beta diversity correlated strongly with the percentage of naive T cells measured by flow cytometry.

Material: blood. This TCR was recovered from a woman in her late teens or twenties in good health.

The CDR3 corresponds to CASSPYSTANTEAFF. The DNA sequence is TGTGCCAGCAGTCCTTATTCGACCGCGAACACTGAAGCTTTCTTT. The chain uses TRBV28 and TRBJ1-1; the D gene identity is not certain. Based on the germline V gene, the CDR1 and CDR2 sequences are MDHEN and SYDVKM. The CDR3 holds 15 amino acids from the cysteine to the phenylalanine. Only the CDR3 part of the read is kept: 45 bases, read in frame from the first base. V is clipped by 5 bases and J by 1 base, and the sequence between their germline boundaries is 14 bases long.